Listed below are T cell receptor beta chains from one sample, sequenced in a study of blood T cell repertoires in COVID-19. Libraries were prepared by immunoSEQ multiplex PCR; TCRdb keeps only in-frame clonotypes and omits some of them. This sample yields around 69,000 clones, of which roughly 85% are seen a single time; under 2% belongs to the top ten. Specimen: peripheral blood. The origin of the receptors is a woman between 55 and 75 years old with acute or convalescent COVID-19. Each CDR3 is given with its conserved first and last residue. Fields, in order: J gene, D gene, clone size, V gene, CDR3 protein, CDR3 DNA. D genes are given only for firm matches. Clone size is stated in some rows and not others, as once, few, many or a class when expanded.

>TRBJ1-2|NA|NA|TRBV6-5
CASSRVGQIYGYTF
TGTGCCAGCAGCCGCGTTGGACAGATCTATGGCTACACCTTC
>TRBJ2-3|TRBD1|NA|TRBV7-7
CASSLGTGGFDTQYF
TGTGCCAGCAGCTTAGGGACAGGGGGCTTTGATACGCAGTATTTT
>TRBJ2-7|NA|NA|TRBV6-5
CASSYSTALSYEQYF
TGTGCCAGCAGTTACTCGACAGCTCTCTCCTACGAGCAGTACTTC
>TRBJ2-7|NA|NA|TRBV11-2
CASSVPHTGLGGGEQYF
TGTGCCAGCAGCGTACCACACACAGGGCTAGGGGGTGGCGAGCAGTACTTC
>TRBJ2-1|NA|NA|TRBV18
CASSPPNGGEQFF
TGTGCCAGCTCACCGCCGAATGGAGGTGAGCAGTTCTTC
>TRBJ1-1|NA|NA|TRBV19
CASSIRSRGTRVERGTEAFF
TGTGCCAGTAGTATAAGAAGCCGGGGGACACGGGTAGAGCGGGGCACTGAAGCTTTCTTT
>TRBJ1-5|TRBD1|NA|TRBV28
CASRTGQGGNQPQHF
TGTGCCAGCAGGACGGGACAGGGAGGGAATCAGCCCCAGCATTTT
>TRBJ1-6|NA|NA|TRBV6-6
CASSYSTGRNSPLHF
TGTGCCAGCAGTTATTCCACAGGGCGGAATTCACCCCTCCACTTT
>TRBJ2-2|NA|NA|TRBV7-6
CASSRTPNSGTGELFF
TGTGCCAGCAGCCGTACCCCTAACTCGGGGACCGGGGAGCTGTTTTTT
>TRBJ2-7|TRBD2|NA|TRBV5-1
CASSLLASGSRNEQYF
TGCGCCAGCAGCTTATTGGCTAGCGGGAGTAGGAACGAGCAGTACTTC
>TRBJ1-5|TRBD1|NA|TRBV28
CASRRTGGSNQPQHF
TGTGCCAGCAGGAGGACAGGGGGAAGCAATCAGCCCCAGCATTTT
>TRBJ1-2|NA|NA|TRBV5-1
CASSLTVPPYGYTF
TGCGCCAGCAGCTTGACAGTCCCCCCCTATGGCTACACCTTC
>TRBJ1-2|TRBD1|NA|TRBV2
CASSKKVREGTGNGYTF
TGTGCCAGCAGTAAAAAAGTTCGGGAGGGGACAGGGAATGGCTACACCTTC
>TRBJ1-1|TRBD1|NA|TRBV3-1/TRBV3-2
CATSGQASTEAFF
TGTGCCACCTCGGGACAGGCGAGCACTGAAGCTTTCTTT
>TRBJ1-5|NA|NA|TRBV9
CASSVGANSWQPQHF
TGTGCCAGCAGCGTAGGAGCAAACTCGTGGCAGCCCCAGCATTTT
>TRBJ1-5|NA|NA|TRBV12-3/TRBV12-4
CASSLRNQPQHF
TGTGCCAGCAGTTTACGTAATCAGCCCCAGCATTTT
>TRBJ2-1|NA|NA|TRBV6-6
CASRPPGLHNEQFF
TGTGCCAGCAGACCTCCGGGACTTCACAATGAGCAGTTCTTC
>TRBJ1-1|NA|NA|TRBV28
CASSSGGTEAFF
TGTGCCAGCAGTTCTGGAGGCACTGAAGCTTTCTTT
>TRBJ2-3|TRBD1|NA|TRBV7-3
CASGDRVPDTQYF
TGTGCCAGCGGGGACAGGGTGCCAGATACGCAGTATTTT
>TRBJ1-1|NA|NA|TRBV7-9
CASSLGFRGVNTEAFF
TGTGCCAGCAGCTTAGGGTTTCGGGGGGTGAACACTGAAGCTTTCTTT
>TRBJ2-1|NA|NA|TRBV7-9
CASSTGGDRINNEQFF
TGTGCCAGCAGCACTGGAGGGGACAGAATAAACAATGAGCAGTTCTTC
>TRBJ1-1|NA|NA|TRBV2
CASVGSHNRNTEAFF
TGTGCCAGCGTTGGTTCACACAACAGGAACACTGAAGCTTTCTTT
>TRBJ2-4|NA|NA|TRBV12-3/TRBV12-4
CASSLHVTGWTW
TGTGCCAGCAGTTTGCACGTTACAGGGTGGACATGG
>TRBJ2-2|NA|NA|TRBV5-1
CASSVGDTGRAGELFF
TGCGCCAGCAGCGTTGGGGACACGGGGAGAGCCGGGGAGCTGTTTTTT
>TRBJ1-2|NA|NA|TRBV18
CASSTGKEDYGYTF
TGTGCCAGCTCAACAGGGAAGGAAGACTATGGCTACACCTTC
>TRBJ2-3|NA|NA|TRBV14
CASSLGGTDTQYF
TGTGCCAGCAGCCTCGGGGGCACAGATACGCAGTATTTT
>TRBJ2-1|TRBD2|NA|TRBV11-2
CASSLGKGTSGRTYNEQFF
TGTGCCAGCAGCTTAGGGAAAGGCACTAGCGGGAGGACTTACAATGAGCAGTTCTTC
>TRBJ1-3|NA|NA|TRBV28
CASSFPNSGNTIYF
TGTGCCAGCAGTTTTCCCAACTCTGGAAACACCATATATTTT
>TRBJ2-5|NA|NA|TRBV5-1
CASSLSAQGRQETQYF
TGCGCCAGCAGCTTGTCGGCACAGGGCAGACAAGAGACCCAGTACTTC
>TRBJ1-2|TRBD1|few|TRBV18
CASSPSVTGVGGYTF
TGTGCCAGCTCACCTTCCGTAACAGGGGTCGGGGGCTACACCTTC
>TRBJ1-5|TRBD1|NA|TRBV6-1
CASSEVTGLRDSNQPQHF
TGTGCCAGCAGTGAAGTGACAGGGCTAAGAGATAGCAATCAGCCCCAGCATTTT
>TRBJ1-6|NA|once|TRBV5-6
CASSFWGGDSPLHF
TGTGCCAGCAGCTTTTGGGGGGGGGATTCACCCCTCCACTTT
>TRBJ2-2|NA|NA|TRBV7-3
CASSLRATGELFF
TGTGCCAGCAGCTTAAGAGCTACCGGGGAGCTGTTTTTT
>TRBJ1-2|TRBD1|NA|TRBV3-1/TRBV3-2
CASRQGNYGYTF
TGTGCCAGCAGACAGGGGAATTATGGCTACACCTTC
>TRBJ2-1|NA|NA|TRBV7-8
CASSRAGQPGNEQFF
TGTGCCAGCAGCCGGGCGGGACAGCCGGGCAATGAGCAGTTCTTC
>TRBJ2-1|NA|NA|TRBV6-5
CASSNGGSYNEQFF
TGTGCCAGCAGTAACGGGGGCTCCTACAATGAGCAGTTCTTC
>TRBJ2-3|NA|NA|TRBV4-1
CASSQDTGTRANTQYF
TGCGCCAGCAGCCAAGATACAGGAACGAGAGCCAATACGCAGTATTTT
>TRBJ2-2|NA|once|TRBV19
CASSIGLVGTGELFF
TGTGCCAGTAGTATAGGGCTAGTGGGTACCGGGGAGCTGTTTTTT
>TRBJ2-7|TRBD1|NA|TRBV6-6
CASSYSAGGPGEQYF
TGTGCCAGCAGTTACTCAGCAGGGGGACCAGGCGAGCAGTACTTC
>TRBJ2-7|TRBD2|NA|TRBV7-9
CASSPSGAVSYEQYF
TGTGCCAGCAGTCCTAGCGGCGCGGTCTCCTACGAGCAGTACTTC
>TRBJ2-7|TRBD1|NA|TRBV2
CASSAWGTGPYEQYF
TGTGCCAGCAGTGCCTGGGGGACAGGGCCCTACGAGCAGTACTTC
>TRBJ2-5|NA|NA|TRBV2
CASSRGPLGETQYF
TGTGCCAGCAGTAGGGGCCCCCTGGGAGAGACCCAGTACTTC
>TRBJ2-7|NA|NA|TRBV6-5
CASSLETGRTYEQYF
TGTGCCAGCAGTCTCGAGACAGGGAGGACCTACGAGCAGTACTTC
>TRBJ2-2|TRBD1|NA|TRBV2
CASSKQGLQSGELFF
TGTGCCAGCAGTAAACAGGGGCTTCAGTCCGGGGAGCTGTTTTTT
>TRBJ2-7|TRBD1|NA|TRBV27
CASSLGQGMVEQYF
TGTGCCAGCAGTTTGGGACAGGGGATGGTCGAGCAGTACTTC
>TRBJ2-5|TRBD1|few|TRBV5-4
CASSSTGTGGTQYF
TGTGCCAGCAGCTCCACCGGGACAGGGGGTACCCAGTACTTC
>TRBJ1-1|NA|NA|TRBV30
CAWSKGLNTEAFF
TGTGCCTGGAGTAAGGGGTTGAACACTGAAGCTTTCTTT
>TRBJ2-1|TRBD1|NA|TRBV7-9
CASTLDRGSYNEQFF
TGTGCCAGCACCCTGGACAGGGGATCCTACAATGAGCAGTTCTTC
>TRBJ2-1|TRBD2|NA|TRBV7-6
CASSFVGLAGDEQFF
TGTGCCAGCAGCTTTGTCGGACTAGCGGGGGATGAGCAGTTCTTC
>TRBJ1-2|NA|NA|TRBV28
CASSQAANYGYTF
TGTGCCAGCAGTCAGGCCGCTAACTATGGCTACACCTTC
>TRBJ1-2|TRBD1|NA|TRBV27
CASSSPGQGNYGYTF
TGTGCCAGCAGTTCTCCGGGACAGGGTAACTATGGCTACACCTTC